A single TCR beta chain is shown here with its context. Antigen: not known. The protocol attached unique molecular identifiers to individual cDNA molecules. TCRdb re-analysed the 5' RACE reads in MiXCR, keeping a single row per CDR3 protein. This table has some 100,000 distinct CDR3 sequences, 14% to 15% appearing once. This entry belongs to a study of early T cells in non-severe SARS-CoV-2 infection. Study as a whole: Whole-blood bulk RNA, unsorted, was sequenced, and chains were unpaired. Study-wide results and caveats: VDJdb matches were skewed toward anti-spike CD8 T cell responses.

V was trimmed by 8 bases and J by 10 bases, leaving 15 bases between them. The CDR3 runs to 13 residues. Germline V gene sequence: CDR1 MDHEN, CDR2 SYDVKM. The clonotype originates from an adult who was a healthcare worker with PCR-confirmed SARS-CoV-2 infection or an uninfected control (not recorded which). The chain employs TRBV28 and TRBJ1-6, with a weak D call TRBD1 (5 bases). Material: whole blood. CDR3 loop: CASGVGAQSPLHF. Written as DNA, the CDR3 is TGTGCCAGCGGAGTTGGGGCTCAGTCACCCCTCCACTTT.